This TCR beta chain was identified during a study of blood T cells in healthy people across ages. Then a second PCR, running roughly 7 to 11 cycles, was carried out with a sample-barcoded 5' primer and a J-beta primer mix. Each cDNA molecule received a tag from a template-switch adaptor that had 12 random nucleotides. A single record per CDR3 protein comes from TCRdb applying MiXCR to the 5' RACE reads. Counted here are 910,000 or so distinct CDR3 sequences, just over 50% occurring once; the ten biggest clones make up over 20%. V lost 1 base, J lost 3 bases, and 6 bases lay in between. Germline values: CDR1 GTSNPN, CDR2 SVGIG (reference sequence). This CDR3 spans 12 amino acids.

The chain uses TRBV30 and TRBJ1-2; D remains unclear. This clonotype was obtained from a woman in her sixties or seventies in good health. The sequenced material came from blood. Here the CDR3 DNA reads TGTGCCTGGAGTGGGAGGGACTATGGCTACACCTTC. It codes for CAWSGRDYGYTF.